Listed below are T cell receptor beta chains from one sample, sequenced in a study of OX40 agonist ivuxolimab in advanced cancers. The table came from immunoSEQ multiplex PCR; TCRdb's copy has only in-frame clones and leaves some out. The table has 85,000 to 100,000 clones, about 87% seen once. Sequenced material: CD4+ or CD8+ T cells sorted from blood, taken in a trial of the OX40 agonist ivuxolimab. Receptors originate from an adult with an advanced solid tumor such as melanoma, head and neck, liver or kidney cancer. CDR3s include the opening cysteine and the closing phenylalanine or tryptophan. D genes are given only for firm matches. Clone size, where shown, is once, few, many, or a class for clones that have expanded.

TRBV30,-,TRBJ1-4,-,CASTGYLGEKLFF,TGTGCCTCCACAGGATATCTGGGTGAAAAACTGTTTTTT
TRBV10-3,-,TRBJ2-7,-,CAISESGFDEQYF,TGTGCCATCAGTGAGTCGGGTTTCGACGAGCAGTACTTC
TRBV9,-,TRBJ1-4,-,CASSKQGGGEKLFF,TGTGCCAGCAGCAAACAGGGTGGGGGTGAAAAACTGTTTTTT
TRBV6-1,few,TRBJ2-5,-,CASSEIETQYF,TGTGCCAGCAGTGAAATTGAGACCCAGTACTTC
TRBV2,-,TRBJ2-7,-,CASRAQVDSYEQYF,TGTGCCAGCAGAGCACAGGTCGACTCCTACGAGCAGTACTTC
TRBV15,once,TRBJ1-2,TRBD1,CATSSRTGTAYGYTF,TGTGCCACCAGCAGCCGGACAGGGACGGCCTATGGCTACACCTTC
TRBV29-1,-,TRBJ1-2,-,CSVARGLDGYTF,TGCAGCGTTGCCCGGGGGCTTGATGGCTACACCTTC
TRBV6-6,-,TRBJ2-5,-,CASSYSPAYQETQYF,TGTGCCAGCAGTTACTCCCCGGCGTACCAAGAGACCCAGTACTTC
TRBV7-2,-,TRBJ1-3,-,CASTRGGNRNTIYF,TGTGCCAGCACCCGGGGGGGTAATAGAAACACCATATATTTT
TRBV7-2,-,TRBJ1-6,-,CASSLAWSGEPLHF,TGTGCCAGCAGCTTAGCGTGGTCAGGGGAGCCCCTCCACTTT
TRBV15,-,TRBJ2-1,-,CATSRERQAYNEQFF,TGTGCCACCAGCAGAGAGAGACAGGCCTACAATGAGCAGTTCTTC
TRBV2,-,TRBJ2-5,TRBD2,CARSAKKTSGAETQYF,TGTGCCAGATCGGCGAAAAAGACTAGCGGGGCAGAGACCCAGTACTTC
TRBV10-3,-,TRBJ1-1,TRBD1,CAISDTGAGTEAFF,TGTGCCATCAGTGATACAGGGGCTGGGACTGAAGCTTTCTTT
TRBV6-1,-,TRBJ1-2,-,CASTKADSRRSYTF,TGTGCCAGCACAAAAGCGGACAGCCGACGGAGCTACACCTTC
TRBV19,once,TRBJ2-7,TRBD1,CASSTGTGGAKQYF,TGTGCCAGTAGTACCGGGACAGGGGGCGCAAAGCAGTACTTC
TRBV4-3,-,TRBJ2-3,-,CASSQSGGPTDTQYF,TGCGCCAGCAGCCAAAGTGGGGGACCCACAGATACGCAGTATTTT
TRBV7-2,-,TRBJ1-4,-,CASSLASGTGEKLFF,TGTGCCAGCAGCTTGGCTTCCGGGACGGGGGAAAAACTGTTTTTT
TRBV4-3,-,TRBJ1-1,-,CASSHKRKNTEAFF,TGCGCCAGCAGCCATAAGCGGAAAAACACTGAAGCTTTCTTT
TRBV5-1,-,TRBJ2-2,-,CASSLVAPANTGELFF,TGCGCCAGCAGCCTGGTGGCACCCGCGAACACCGGGGAGCTGTTTTTT
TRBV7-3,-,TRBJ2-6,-,CASSSGDGANVLTF,TGTGCCAGCAGCAGTGGTGATGGGGCCAACGTCCTGACTTTC
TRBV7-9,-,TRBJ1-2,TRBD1,CASSSTGVGYTF,TGTGCCAGCAGCTCTACAGGGGTCGGCTACACCTTC
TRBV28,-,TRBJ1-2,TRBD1,CASSFIGGQNYGYTF,TGTGCCAGCAGTTTTATTGGGGGACAGAACTATGGCTACACCTTC
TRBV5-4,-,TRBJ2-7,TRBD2,CASSSGTSGTIYEQYF,TGTGCCAGCAGCTCGGGGACTAGCGGGACTATCTACGAGCAGTACTTC
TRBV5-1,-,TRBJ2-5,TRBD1,CASSVGPTSGGGETQYF,TGCGCCAGCAGCGTCGGACCAACCTCAGGGGGCGGGGAGACCCAGTACTTC
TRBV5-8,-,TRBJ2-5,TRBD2,CASSLGGGPETQYF,TGTGCCAGCAGCTTGGGGGGAGGGCCAGAGACCCAGTACTTC
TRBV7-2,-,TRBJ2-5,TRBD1,CASSRQGGMETQYF,TGTGCCAGCAGCCGACAGGGGGGTATGGAGACCCAGTACTTC
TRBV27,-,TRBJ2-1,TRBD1,CASRRTGINEQFF,TGTGCCAGCAGAAGGACAGGGATTAATGAGCAGTTCTTC
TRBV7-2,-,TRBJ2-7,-,CASSPVQGLHEQYF,TGTGCCAGCAGCCCGGTACAGGGCTTGCACGAGCAGTACTTC
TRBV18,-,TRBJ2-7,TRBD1,CASSTGTGSYEQYF,TGTGCCAGCTCAACCGGGACAGGGTCATACGAGCAGTACTTC
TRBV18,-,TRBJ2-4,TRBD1,CASSPVGTVPNIQYF,TGTGCCAGCTCACCAGTCGGGACAGTTCCAAACATTCAGTACTTC
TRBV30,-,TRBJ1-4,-,CAFDGVNEKLFF,TGTGCCTTCGACGGAGTTAATGAAAAACTGTTTTTT
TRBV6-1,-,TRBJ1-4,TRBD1,CASRTGGATNEKLFF,TGTGCCAGCAGAACAGGGGGCGCGACTAATGAAAAACTGTTTTTT
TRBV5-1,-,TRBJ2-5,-,CASSQGTVQETQYF,TGCGCCAGCAGCCAAGGGACGGTCCAAGAGACCCAGTACTTC
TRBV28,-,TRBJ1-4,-,CASRTYGATNEKLFF,TGTGCCAGCAGGACTTACGGCGCAACTAATGAAAAACTGTTTTTT
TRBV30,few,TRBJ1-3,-,CAWSIGYGNTIYF,TGTGCCTGGAGTATAGGTTACGGAAACACCATATATTTT
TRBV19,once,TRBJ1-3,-,CASSSLASGNTTYF,TGTGCCAGTAGTAGCCTCGCCTCTGGAAACACCACATATTTT
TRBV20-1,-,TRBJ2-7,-,CSASRVDEQYF,TGCAGTGCTTCAAGGGTTGACGAGCAGTACTTC
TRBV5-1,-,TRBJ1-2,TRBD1,CASSPDLGDRGAF,TGCGCCAGCAGCCCCGATTTGGGGGACAGGGGGGCCTTC
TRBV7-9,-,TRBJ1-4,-,CASSLSGAEKLFF,TGTGCCAGCAGCTTATCAGGGGCGGAAAAACTGTTTTTT
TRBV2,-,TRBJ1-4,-,CASSEIRSNEKLFF,TGTGCCAGCAGTGAGATCCGGTCTAATGAAAAACTGTTTTTT
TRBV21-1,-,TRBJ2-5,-,CASSTKRGGQETQYF,TGTGCCAGCAGCACGAAGCGGGGGGGACAAGAGACCCAGTACTTC
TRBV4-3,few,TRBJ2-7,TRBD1,CASSQDTPGQGGYEQYF,TGCGCCAGCAGCCAAGACACCCCGGGACAGGGGGGGTACGAGCAGTACTTC
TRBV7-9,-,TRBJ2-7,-,CASSPPGLFYEQYF,TGTGCCAGCAGTCCTCCTGGGTTATTCTACGAGCAGTACTTC
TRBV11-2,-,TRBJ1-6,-,CATRTEGNSPLHF,TGTGCCACCCGGACTGAGGGTAATTCACCCCTCCACTTT